The source of this T cell receptor beta chain is a study of radiation and T cells in renal cell carcinoma. General study points: Only small tumor regions of roughly 0.96 g were sampled.

CDR1 and CDR2 (germline): SGHNT, YENEEA. This CDR3 has 13 amino acids. V lost 5 bases to trimming and J lost 3 bases, with 10 bases between them. Treatment indicated: treatment-naive control, cytoreductive nephrectomy. Control tumors came from several females and 11 to 12 males, aged roughly 40 to 82. On this clone itself: Its antigen is not known. The sample contains more than one DNA sequence encoding this CDR3.

This table comes from immunoSEQ multiplex PCR, and its TCRdb copy is limited to in-frame clones, with some not included. Here the sample spans fewer than 20,000 clones, approximately 62% being singletons. This sequence was found in a man aged 45-60 years with renal cell carcinoma. The V gene is TRBV11-3, the J gene TRBJ2-5, with D perhaps TRBD1 or TRBD2 (5 bases each). The material was tumor tissue, obtained from a patient whose treatment was nephrectomy without radiotherapy. CDR3: CASSLRGEETQYF. CDR3 DNA sequence: TGTGCCAGCAGCCTCAGAGGGGAAGAGACCCAGTACTTC. Based on the CDR3 plus reference TRBV11-3 and TRBJ2-5, the full variable domain is EAGVVQSPRYKIIEKKQPVAFWCNPISGHNTLYWYLQNLGQGPELLIRYENEEAVDDSQLPKDRFSAERLKGVDSTLKIQPAELGDSAVYLCASSLRGEETQYFGPGTRLLVL.